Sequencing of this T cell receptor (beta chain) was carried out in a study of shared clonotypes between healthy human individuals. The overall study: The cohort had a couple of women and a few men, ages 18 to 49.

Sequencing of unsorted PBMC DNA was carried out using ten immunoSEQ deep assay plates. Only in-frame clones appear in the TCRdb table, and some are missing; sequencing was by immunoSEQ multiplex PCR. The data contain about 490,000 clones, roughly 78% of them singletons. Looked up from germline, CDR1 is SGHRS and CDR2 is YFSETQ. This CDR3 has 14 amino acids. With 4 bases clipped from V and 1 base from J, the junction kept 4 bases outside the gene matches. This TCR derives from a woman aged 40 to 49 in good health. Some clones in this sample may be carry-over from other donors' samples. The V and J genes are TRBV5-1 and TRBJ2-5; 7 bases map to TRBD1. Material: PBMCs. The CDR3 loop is CASSEPGGQETQYF. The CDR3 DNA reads TGCGCCAGCAGCGAACCAGGGGGCCAAGAGACCCAGTACTTC. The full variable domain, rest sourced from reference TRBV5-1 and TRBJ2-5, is KAGVTQTPRYLIKTRGQQVTLSCSPISGHRSVSWYQQTPGQGLQFLFEYFSETQRNKGNFPGRFSGRQFSNSRSEMNVSTLELGDSALYLCASSEPGGQETQYFGPGTRLLVL.